These T cell receptor beta chains were read from a single sample in a study of shared clonotypes between healthy human individuals. The assay was immunoSEQ multiplex PCR, and TCRdb's table has in-frame clones only and misses some. The sample lists around 650,000 clones, about 95% occurring once. Sequences were obtained from naive CD8+ T cells sorted from blood. These receptors were obtained from a woman aged 25 to 39 in good health. Both conserved end residues are part of each CDR3. The order of the fields is J gene, V gene, CDR3 protein.

>TRBJ2-7|TRBV5-4
CASSLGQGLSYEQYF
>TRBJ1-6|TRBV5-6
CASSRTPWDSPLHF
>TRBJ1-5|TRBV5-8
CASSTGQASNQPQHF
>TRBJ1-2|TRBV6-1
CASMEDIGYGYTF
>TRBJ2-7|TRBV9
CASSGQGYEQYF
>TRBJ2-3|TRBV15
CATSTRLAGGSTSTDTQYF
>TRBJ2-7|TRBV27
CASSSSGPGEQYF
>TRBJ1-4|TRBV7-9
CASSPSSAGVNEKLFF
>TRBJ2-1|TRBV5-6
CASSFPLAGDSVEQFF
>TRBJ2-5|TRBV5-1
CASSLSLAGQETQYF
>TRBJ1-1|TRBV6-1
CASSEGRPSPEAFF
>TRBJ2-7|TRBV27
CASSPLDRVNEQYF
>TRBJ2-6|TRBV27
CASSSAGGGGANVLTF
>TRBJ2-3|TRBV13
CASRKQADTQYF
>TRBJ2-7|TRBV30
CAWSEGSEDEQYF
>TRBJ1-1|TRBV13
CASSSPATGENTEAFF
>TRBJ1-5|TRBV7-8
CASSLSPAALGQPQHF
>TRBJ2-1|TRBV9
CASSGGGDEQFF
>TRBJ1-4|TRBV28
CASSPLDRAEATNEKLFF
>TRBJ2-7|TRBV9
CASSGLADYEQYF
>TRBJ2-7|TRBV5-4
CASSLRGRSSYEQYF
>TRBJ2-5|TRBV6-1
CASSGETGQQETQYF
>TRBJ2-7|TRBV27
CASSDRLAGNREQYF
>TRBJ2-5|TRBV6-4
CASSVEGLAGVGETQYF
>TRBJ2-7|TRBV19
CASNPAGGKLSEQYF
>TRBJ1-2|TRBV7-2
CASSLGPNYYGYTF
>TRBJ1-2|TRBV20-1
CSARTDYGYTF
>TRBJ1-5|TRBV2
CASSEIQGYSNQPQHF
>TRBJ2-7|TRBV27
CASSPETGLAIYEQYF
>TRBJ1-5|TRBV28
CASSPPGFQPQHF
>TRBJ2-7|TRBV5-1
CASSFGGYEQYF
>TRBJ1-2|TRBV11-2
CASSLVWGFNYGYTF